The sequence of this TCR beta chain was determined in a study of response to subunit inactivated influenza vaccine. Points from the study as a whole: The authors offered the suggestion that each seasonal influenza vaccination recruits few new T cells.

As regards this clonotype: Its specificity is unknown.

TCRdb itself ran the RT-PCR reads through MiXCR, one entry per CDR3 protein. Here the sample spans just over 300,000 distinct CDR3 sequences, 22% being singletons. CDR1 and CDR2 (germline): SGDLS, YYNGEE. This CDR3 comprises 12 residues. V dropped 2 bases and J dropped 7 bases, with 9 bases sitting between them. This sequence originates from a man aged 50 to 69 who received an inactivated influenza vaccine. The rearrangement joins TRBV9 to TRBJ1-1, with D possibly being TRBD1 (5 bases). Here the sequenced sample was PBMCs from blood, taken roughly 20 months after vaccination. This CDR3 is CASSVGDCEAFF. CDR3 nucleotides: TGTGCCAGCAGCGTGGGGGACTGTGAAGCTTTCTTT.